Listed below are T cell receptor beta chains from one sample, sequenced in a study of T cells after yellow fever vaccination. TCRdb re-called the 5' RACE reads with MiXCR, one entry per CDR3 protein. The sample includes 200,000 to 300,000 distinct CDR3 sequences, 6.7% seen only once; the top ten take roughly 1%. The sample consisted of CD4+ T cells sorted from PBMCs, taken on the day of the yellow fever booster vaccination. These receptors all stem from a man aged 25-45 years who received the YFV17D yellow fever vaccine. CDR3s include the opening cysteine and the closing phenylalanine or tryptophan. A D gene is named only where the DNA matches it firmly. Only part of the rows carry a size: once, few, many, or a class if the clone is expanded.

.	TRBV5-1	TRBJ2-5	.	TGCGCCAGCACCCTGGCCCTGGCGGGCTACCAAGAGACCCAGTACTTC	CASTLALAGYQETQYF
.	TRBV29-1	TRBJ1-1	many	TGCAGCGTTGAAGATTTTGGGGGGAGAACTGAAGCTTTCTTT	CSVEDFGGRTEAFF
TRBD2	TRBV7-2	TRBJ2-7	many	TGTGCCAGCAGCTTTCGCGGGAGCTCCTACGAGCAGTACTTC	CASSFRGSSYEQYF
.	TRBV12-3/TRBV12-4	TRBJ2-5	many	TGTGCCAGCACCCCACCCTCCGGCACAGGGTTCGGGACCCAGTACTTC	CASTPPSGTGFGTQYF
TRBD2	TRBV12-3/TRBV12-4	TRBJ2-7	many	TGTGCCAGCAGTACTAGCGGGTACGAGCAGTACTTC	CASSTSGYEQYF
.	TRBV6-6	TRBJ2-7	many	TGTGCCAGCAGGGACTACGAGCAGTACTTC	CASRDYEQYF
TRBD1	TRBV11-1	TRBJ2-1	few	TGTGCCAGCAGCCAGCCGCGGGACAGGGGGCGCAAGCTAACCTACAATGAGCAGTTCTTC	CASSQPRDRGRKLTYNEQFF
TRBD2	TRBV12-3/TRBV12-4	TRBJ2-1	many	TGTGCCAGCAGTCCCGTTGGACTAGCGGGAGTGGGGGAGCAGTTCTTC	CASSPVGLAGVGEQFF
.	TRBV5-1	TRBJ2-2	many	TGCGCCAGCAGACAACTAGCACGAGGACCTGCCGGGGAGCTGTTTTTT	CASRQLARGPAGELFF
TRBD2	TRBV12-3/TRBV12-4	TRBJ2-7	few	TGTGCCAGCAGGGGACTAGAGGGCCACGAGCAGTACTTC	CASRGLEGHEQYF
.	TRBV14	TRBJ2-3	.	TGTGCCAGCAGCCTGCACGCGGGCTTGGATACGCAGTATTTT	CASSLHAGLDTQYF
.	TRBV6-1	TRBJ2-5	few	TGTGCCAGCAGTGGTCGGCCCCTCTCACAAGAGACCCAGTACTTC	CASSGRPLSQETQYF
TRBD1	TRBV5-1	TRBJ1-1	many	TGCGCCAGCAGCTTGACAGGGGGTACTCCTGAAGCTTTCTTT	CASSLTGGTPEAFF
.	TRBV5-1	TRBJ2-1	.	TGCGCCAGTGGTTCCAACCAGGGTTTTGAGCAGTTCTTC	CASGSNQGFEQFF
TRBD2	TRBV7-3	TRBJ2-7	many	TGTGCCAGCAGCTTAACACTAGCGGACGAGCAGTACTTC	CASSLTLADEQYF
TRBD2	TRBV20-1	TRBJ2-3	few	TGCAGTGCTAGATGGCGGGAGTCGGCAGATACGCAGTATTTT	CSARWRESADTQYF
.	TRBV4-3	TRBJ2-1	few	TGCGCCAGCAGCCAAGAAACCCAAGGCAATGAGCAGTTCTTC	CASSQETQGNEQFF
.	TRBV18	TRBJ1-4	few	TGTGCCAGCTCACCCCCAACTAATGAAAAACTGTTTTTT	CASSPPTNEKLFF
.	TRBV10-1	TRBJ2-2	.	TGCGCCAGCACGCCAGGGGCCACCGGGGAGCTGTTTTTT	CASTPGATGELFF
.	TRBV6-5	TRBJ1-3	once	TGTACCAGCAGTTACTCTTGGGGGCTCTCCGGAAACACCATATATTTT	CTSSYSWGLSGNTIYF
.	TRBV7-2	TRBJ2-7	.	TGTGCCAGCAGCCCGCAGAAGGGAGGCTACGAGCAGTACTTC	CASSPQKGGYEQYF
.	TRBV7-2	TRBJ2-7	.	TGTGCCAGCAGCTTAGTCGCACGGACCACAGAGCAGTACTTC	CASSLVARTTEQYF
.	TRBV10-3	TRBJ2-7	many	TGTGCCATCAGTCCGGGATACGAGCAGTACTTC	CAISPGYEQYF
TRBD1	TRBV2	TRBJ2-3	.	TGTGCCAGCAGTCGACAGGGGCAGACAGATACGCAGTATTTT	CASSRQGQTDTQYF
TRBD1	TRBV3-1	TRBJ1-6	many	TGTGCCAGCAGCCAAGGGACAGGGGTAAATTCACCCCTCCACTTT	CASSQGTGVNSPLHF
.	TRBV28	TRBJ2-1	many	TGTGCCAGCAGTTTAATGAGTGAGCAGTTCTTC	CASSLMSEQFF
.	TRBV4-3	TRBJ1-4	.	TGCGCCAGCAGCCAGGAGGTAGGGGGAGGAAATGAAAAACTGTTTTTT	CASSQEVGGGNEKLFF
.	TRBV27	TRBJ2-1	few	TGTGCCAGCAGCTTTATAAGCGTAGGTTCCTACAATGAGCAGTTCTTC	CASSFISVGSYNEQFF
.	TRBV7-8	TRBJ1-4	.	TGTGCCAGCAGCAACTGGGGGAATGAAGAACTGTTTTTT	CASSNWGNEELFF
.	TRBV5-1	TRBJ2-7	many	TGCGCCAGCAGCTTGGCAGGGTCCCACTCCTACGAGCAGTACTTC	CASSLAGSHSYEQYF
.	TRBV4-2	TRBJ2-7	few	TGTGCCAGCAGCCCGGACAAGGAACGCGAGCAGTACTTC	CASSPDKEREQYF
TRBD2	TRBV25-1	TRBJ2-7	few	TGTGCCAGCAGTGAAGGACTAGCGGGAGCTTCTGAGCAGTACTTC	CASSEGLAGASEQYF
.	TRBV12-3/TRBV12-4	TRBJ1-2	many	TGTGCCAGCAGTGGCATTCCCGTCTATGGCTACACCTTC	CASSGIPVYGYTF
TRBD1	TRBV7-2	TRBJ2-2	.	TGTGCCAGCAGCATAGACAGGGGGCACACCGGGGAGCTGTTTTTT	CASSIDRGHTGELFF
TRBD2	TRBV14	TRBJ2-7	many	TGTGCCAGCAGCCAACTGGGACTAGCGGGATTCGAGCAGTACTTC	CASSQLGLAGFEQYF
.	TRBV12-3/TRBV12-4	TRBJ2-1	few	TGTGCCAGCAGTTTATTTCGTCGGGTTGGGTCAGTTAGACCCTACAATGAGCAGTTCTTC	CASSLFRRVGSVRPYNEQFF
.	TRBV20-1	TRBJ2-1	.	TGCAGTGCCGCCCGGAGTTCCCGGCCAAATGAGCAGTTCTTC	CSAARSSRPNEQFF
TRBD1	TRBV7-2	TRBJ2-1	few	TGTGCCAGCACGTGGGTGTCAGGGGGCGATGAGCAGTTCTTC	CASTWVSGGDEQFF
TRBD1	TRBV3-1	TRBJ1-5	many	TGTGCCAGCAGCCGACAGGGAGGGAGTCAGCCCCAGCATTTT	CASSRQGGSQPQHF
TRBD2	TRBV9	TRBJ2-3	.	TGTGCCAGCAGCGTAGCTAGCGGAGGGGACACAGATACGCAGTATTTT	CASSVASGGDTDTQYF
.	TRBV7-2	TRBJ2-3	many	TGTGCCAGCAGCTTAAAAAGTGGAGATACGCAGTATTTT	CASSLKSGDTQYF
TRBD2	TRBV30	TRBJ2-1	many	TGTGCCTGGAGTGGGTGGGAGGGGTACAATGAGCAGTTCTTC	CAWSGWEGYNEQFF
.	TRBV7-3	TRBJ2-1	many	TGTGCCAGCAGCTTAGGTAATTCTGAGCAGTTCTTC	CASSLGNSEQFF
.	TRBV20-1	TRBJ1-1	few	TGCAGTGCTAGCCGGGGCAGGAGGAACACTGAAGCTTTCTTT	CSASRGRRNTEAFF
.	TRBV20-1	TRBJ2-7	.	TGCAGTGCTAGAGGAAAAAGTACCTACGAGCAGTACTTC	CSARGKSTYEQYF
TRBD1	TRBV4-3	TRBJ1-2	.	TGCGCCAGCAGCCAAGCGGCGGGACAGGGTGTGGGGGGCTACACCTTC	CASSQAAGQGVGGYTF
.	TRBV5-1	TRBJ2-1	few	TGCGCCAGCAGCGTTATAGGAGGGGGCAGTGAGCAGTTCTTC	CASSVIGGGSEQFF
.	TRBV20-1	TRBJ2-3	.	TGCAGTGCTATTCCTAGCGCAGGGGCAGATACGCAGTATTTT	CSAIPSAGADTQYF
.	TRBV5-4	TRBJ1-2	.	TGTGCCAGCAGCCCTGACAGAATAAACTATGGCTACACCTTC	CASSPDRINYGYTF
TRBD2	TRBV20-1	TRBJ2-1	many	TGCAGTGCTAGTTCTCTAGCGGGAGTGGGTAATGAGCAGTTCTTC	CSASSLAGVGNEQFF
.	TRBV3-1	TRBJ2-1	.	TGTGCCAGCAGCCATCGTGCTATTGAGCAGTTCTTC	CASSHRAIEQFF
.	TRBV30	TRBJ2-2	.	TGTGCCTGGAGAAGGTGGGAGGCGAACACCGGGGAGCTGTTTTTT	CAWRRWEANTGELFF
.	TRBV6-1	TRBJ2-3	.	TGTGCCAGCATCGGCCCCGGCACAGATACGCAGTATTTT	CASIGPGTDTQYF
.	TRBV5-1	TRBJ2-3	many	TGCGCCAGCTTGGCGGGGACTAGCACAGATACGCAGTATTTT	CASLAGTSTDTQYF